This T cell receptor beta chain comes out of a study of T cells after yellow fever vaccination. General observations from the study: High-abundance clonotypes from the bulk population could contaminate FACS-sorted repertoires. Peak timing came faster in the weaker secondary response, day 5 versus 15. Post-booster samples contained most primary-vaccination clones (around 95% CD4, less than 90% CD8).

The TCR cDNA carried a universal primer site and UMIs from 5'RACE template switching. Each CDR3 protein gets one entry after TCRdb re-called the 5' RACE reads with MiXCR. The profile covers roughly 350,000 distinct CDR3 sequences, with approximately 4% appearing a single time and 20% to 25% taken by the ten largest. A note on this clonotype: The antigen remains unidentified.

The CDR3 has 15 amino acids. Trimming removed 3 bases from V and 5 bases from J; junction bases left unmatched: 5. Germline V lookup: CDR1 KGHDR, CDR2 SFDVKD. Sequenced material: PBMCs, taken 5 days after the yellow fever booster vaccination. This clonotype was sampled from a man aged 18 to 30 who received the YFV17D yellow fever vaccine. The chain couples TRBV24-1 to TRBJ2-5, with 10 nucleotides matching TRBD1. CDR3 sequence (DNA): TGTGCCACCAGTGATCTGACAGGGGGCTGGGAGACCCAGTACTTC. Residues: CATSDLTGGWETQYF.